This TCR beta chain is drawn from a study of T-cell memory formation after mild COVID-19. As for the study in general: TCR clusters were largely donor specific. Study results and caveats: Most CD4+ clones that shrank were in CM and EM, while CD8+ ones turned up in EMRA. Day 15 to 85 contractors were CD4/CD8 balanced; later expanders leaned CD4+.

Only a few counts were recorded for this clonotype. Its antigen remains unknown. CDR1 LGHDT and CDR2 YNNKEL come from the germline V gene (reference sequence). V was pared by 3 bases and J by 8 bases, with 8 bases of the junction left unmatched. This CDR3 region has 15 residues. Constant-segment-primed 5'RACE gave TCR alpha and TCR beta cDNA libraries with sample barcodes and UMIs. TCRdb ran MiXCR on the 5' RACE reads and lists one entry per CDR3 protein. The sample has 45,000 to 55,000 distinct CDR3 sequences, around 10% seen once. The receptor's source is an adult woman who had mild COVID-19 (a few samples of this study predate the infection). Cell type and time point are not known. This chain uses TRBV3-1 with TRBJ2-1; 9 nucleotides agree with TRBD1. Sequenced: PBMCs or a T cell subset sorted from them (not recorded which). CDR3 in DNA: TGTGCCAGCAGCCACGGACAGGGGCTTGTGGATGAGCAGTTCTTC. Its protein is CASSHGQGLVDEQFF.